This is a list of T cell receptor beta chains from one sample in a study of response to subunit inactivated influenza vaccine. TCRdb ran MiXCR on the RT-PCR reads and lists one entry per CDR3 protein. The profile shows 530,000 or so distinct CDR3 sequences, roughly 15% of them singletons. The material was PBMCs from blood, obtained 11 to 12 days after vaccination. These receptors came from a middle-aged man who received an inactivated influenza vaccine. Each CDR3 is given with its conserved first and last residue. The D gene is left open where the match is weak. The size field is filled for only some rows; it gives once, few, many or a size class.

cdr3_nt	cdr3_aa	v_call	j_call	clone_size	d_call	cdr3_length
TGTGCCAGCAGCGTCGGGGTCGGGACCCAGTACTTC	CASSVGVGTQYF	TRBV9	TRBJ2-5	-	-	12
TGTGCCACCAGTGATCCGCATCGGGCAGGGGGTTACAATGAGCAGTTCTTC	CATSDPHRAGGYNEQFF	TRBV24-1	TRBJ2-1	few	TRBD1	17
TGTGCCAGCAGACCCAAACAGGGAGGCGAAAAACTGTTTTTT	CASRPKQGGEKLFF	TRBV16	TRBJ1-4	few	-	14
TGTGCCACCAGCGACCGGGACGGAACCTACGAGCAGTACTTC	CATSDRDGTYEQYF	TRBV15	TRBJ2-7	-	-	14
TGTGCCAGCAGCGAGGGACTAGCGGTCGCCTACGAGCAGTACTTC	CASSEGLAVAYEQYF	TRBV5-5	TRBJ2-7	-	TRBD2	15
TGCGCCAGCAGCTCAAACTCAGGGGAAGAGACCCAGTACTTC	CASSSNSGEETQYF	TRBV5-1	TRBJ2-5	few	-	14
TGTGCCAGCAGTTTAGGTAGCGGGATTGCCAAAAACATTCAGTACTTC	CASSLGSGIAKNIQYF	TRBV28	TRBJ2-4	once	TRBD2	16
TGCGCCAGCAGTGAAGGGAGCGGGAGGGGAAATGAGCAGTTCTTC	CASSEGSGRGNEQFF	TRBV10-2	TRBJ2-1	few	TRBD2	15
TGTGCCAGCAGCGCAGCCCTAGCGGGGGGGAAGTTCTTC	CASSAALAGGKFF	TRBV9	TRBJ2-1	few	TRBD2	13
TGTGCCAGCAGTTTCCTCGAACGGACAGGGGTTTACGAGCAGTACTTC	CASSFLERTGVYEQYF	TRBV28	TRBJ2-7	few	TRBD1	16
TGCAGCGTTGAAGAGGAACGGGAACGGCACGGCCACGAGCAGTACTTC	CSVEEERERHGHEQYF	TRBV29-1	TRBJ2-7	few	-	16
TGTGCCAGCAGCCCGCGGGGTGCTGGTTACAATGAGCAGTTCTTC	CASSPRGAGYNEQFF	TRBV7-2	TRBJ2-1	-	-	15
TGTGCCAGCAGCCAGCATCCGGGACAGGCCCGGGATGAGCAGTTCTTC	CASSQHPGQARDEQFF	TRBV14	TRBJ2-1	-	TRBD1	16
TGTGCCAGCAGTTTTGGACTGGGGGCCACTGAAGCTTTCTTT	CASSFGLGATEAFF	TRBV12-3/TRBV12-4	TRBJ1-1	many	-	14
TGTGCCAGCAGCCCCATGTACACAGGCTATGGCTACACCTTC	CASSPMYTGYGYTF	TRBV9	TRBJ1-2	few	-	14